A selection of T cell receptor beta chains follows, all from one sample in a study of blood T cell repertoires in COVID-19. Here immunoSEQ multiplex PCR was the method, and the copy in TCRdb shows in-frame clones only, minus some. The data contain about 120,000 clones, 79% of them seen just once; the ten biggest clones take up under 45%. The source material was peripheral blood. The origin of the receptors is a man aged 40-50 years with active or convalescent COVID-19. Each CDR3 is given with its conserved first and last residue. Each record gives: D gene, J gene, V gene, clone size, CDR3 DNA, CDR3 protein. D genes are given only for firm matches. Rows give clone size only sometimes, using once, few, many, or a class for an expanded clone.

d_gene: TRBD1; j_gene: TRBJ1-1; v_gene: TRBV19; abundance: NA; CDR3nt: TGTGCCAGTGCAAGGAGGACAGGGTCGGGAAACACTGAAGCTTTCTTT; CDR3aa: CASARRTGSGNTEAFF
d_gene: TRBD2; j_gene: TRBJ2-3; v_gene: TRBV7-3; abundance: NA; CDR3nt: TGTGCCAGCAGCGCGGGACTAGGGATAGAAGATACGCAGTATTTT; CDR3aa: CASSAGLGIEDTQYF
d_gene: TRBD1; j_gene: TRBJ1-1; v_gene: TRBV7-9; abundance: NA; CDR3nt: TGTGCCAGCAGCTTAGCTCCATGGACAGGGGGCTGGAACACTGAAGCTTTCTTT; CDR3aa: CASSLAPWTGGWNTEAFF
d_gene: TRBD2; j_gene: TRBJ2-1; v_gene: TRBV19; abundance: NA; CDR3nt: TGTGCCTCTACGTCTGAATGGGGCGGGAGGGCCCGAAATGAGCAGTTCTTC; CDR3aa: CASTSEWGGRARNEQFF
d_gene: NA; j_gene: TRBJ1-2; v_gene: TRBV6-5; abundance: few; CDR3nt: TGTGCCAGCAGAAGTATTAGACAGAACTATGGCTACACCTTC; CDR3aa: CASRSIRQNYGYTF
d_gene: NA; j_gene: TRBJ1-6; v_gene: TRBV10-3; abundance: NA; CDR3nt: TGTGCCATCAGTGACGGCAGGGCGTACGAGGTTGGGAATTCACCCCTCCACTTT; CDR3aa: CAISDGRAYEVGNSPLHF
d_gene: NA; j_gene: TRBJ1-1; v_gene: TRBV2; abundance: NA; CDR3nt: TGTGCCAGCAGTGGGGGCCCTGAAGCTTTCTTT; CDR3aa: CASSGGPEAFF
d_gene: TRBD2; j_gene: TRBJ2-7; v_gene: TRBV3-1/TRBV3-2; abundance: once; CDR3nt: TGTGCCAGCAGCCCCGAGGGACTAGCGGGAGGGGCCTACGAGCAGTACTTC; CDR3aa: CASSPEGLAGGAYEQYF
d_gene: TRBD1; j_gene: TRBJ1-2; v_gene: TRBV4-1; abundance: once; CDR3nt: TGCGCCAGCAGCCAACCGACAGGGTCGGGCTACACCTTC; CDR3aa: CASSQPTGSGYTF
d_gene: NA; j_gene: TRBJ1-1; v_gene: TRBV28; abundance: NA; CDR3nt: TGTGCCAGCAGCCCGCCCCACAAGGGGACTGAAGCTTTCTTT; CDR3aa: CASSPPHKGTEAFF
d_gene: NA; j_gene: TRBJ1-1; v_gene: TRBV7-9; abundance: NA; CDR3nt: TGTGCCAGCAGCTTAGGAGGGGGGAACACTGAAGCTTTCTTT; CDR3aa: CASSLGGGNTEAFF
d_gene: TRBD1; j_gene: TRBJ1-1; v_gene: TRBV5-1; abundance: NA; CDR3nt: TGCGCCAGCAGCGGCGGACAGGGACTAAACACTGAAGCTTTCTTT; CDR3aa: CASSGGQGLNTEAFF